A single sample is the source of the 25 T cell receptor beta chains below, sequenced in a study of T-cell memory formation after mild COVID-19. One entry per CDR3 protein, called by TCRdb with MiXCR from the 5' RACE reads. This table has 400,000 to 500,000 distinct CDR3 sequences, around 17% appearing once. Material for sequencing was PBMCs or a T cell subset sorted from them (not recorded which). The origin of the receptors is a man aged 18 to 29 who had mild COVID-19 (a few samples of this study predate the infection). Cell type and time point are not known.

Only a few counts were recorded for this clonotype. This sequence joins TRBV6-6 and TRBJ1-1; D is possibly TRBD1 (5 bases). The germline CDR1 and CDR2 sequences are MNHNY and SVGAGI (reference sequence). Trimming removed 2 bases at V and 1 base at J, with 11 bases between. This CDR3 has 15 residues. CDR3 sequence (DNA): TGTGCCAGCAGTTACAGGGCAGGGAGGAACACTGAAGCTTTCTTT. This sequence encodes CASSYRAGRNTEAFF.

V is TRBV6-5 and J is TRBJ1-5, with no clear D. CDR1 is MNHEY and CDR2 is SVGAGI in the germline V gene. Trimming cost V 8 bases and J 2 bases, with 10 bases left between them. The CDR3 extends over 13 amino acids. The CDR3 spells CASGISGNQPQHF. CDR3 bases: TGTGCCAGCGGGATCTCGGGCAATCAGCCCCAGCATTTT.

The V gene is TRBV19, the J gene TRBJ1-4; D call uncertain. Trimming took off 3 bases at V and 8 bases at J, with 13 bases between the two ends. The CDR3 spans 14 residues. Germline-derived CDR1 and CDR2 are LNHDA and SQIVND (reference sequence). The CDR3 protein is CASSMASLAEKLFF. Written as DNA, the CDR3 is TGTGCCAGTAGTATGGCCAGTTTGGCCGAAAAACTGTTTTTT.

This clonotype was seen a handful of times. The genes are TRBV5-1 and TRBJ1-2, with D perhaps matching TRBD1 (5 bases). The CDR3 spans 15 residues. Germline CDR1 reads SGHRS; CDR2 reads YFSETQ. Trimming shortened V by 0 bases and J by 2 bases, and 11 bases separated the two germline ends. CDR3 protein: CASSLVVAGNYGYTF. In DNA, the CDR3 is TGCGCCAGCAGCTTGGTGGTAGCAGGGAACTATGGCTACACCTTC.

This clonotype occurred a few times. The V and J genes are TRBV4-1 and TRBJ2-7, with no clear D. Trimming stripped 0 bases from V and 3 bases from J, with 12 bases between. This CDR3 has 15 residues. Germline CDR1 reads MGHRA; CDR2 reads YSYEKL. The CDR3 here is CASSQDLRKGYEQYF. CDR3 in DNA: TGCGCCAGCAGCCAAGATCTAAGGAAGGGCTACGAGCAGTACTTC.

The table lists this clonotype with many counts. The genes are TRBV4-3 and TRBJ2-3; D unresolved. V was shortened by 0 bases and J by 4 bases, with 8 bases between the two germline ends. The CDR3 contains 14 residues. CDR1 LGHNA and CDR2 YSLEER come from the germline V gene. CDR3 in DNA: TGCGCCAGCAGCCAAGATAAGAGGCCAGATACGCAGTATTTT. Its translation: CASSQDKRPDTQYF.

In its sample, this clonotype was seen a few times. The chain couples TRBV7-2 to TRBJ2-5; TRBD1 agrees at 7 bases. Germline V gives CDR1 SGHTA, CDR2 FQGNSA. This CDR3 is built from 16 residues. The J segment lost 1 base and the V segment lost 5 bases, leaving 10 bases of the junction unmatched. The DNA of the CDR3 is TGTGCCAGCAGCCGAAACAGACAGGGAACCCAAGAGACCCAGTACTTC. Residues: CASSRNRQGTQETQYF.

This clonotype has a count of ten or more. This rearrangement joins TRBV20-1 to TRBJ2-1; 8 bases agree with TRBD2. The CDR3 totals 16 residues. Germline V gene data show CDR1 as DFQATT and CDR2 as SNEGSKA (reference sequence). The junction had 14 bases not matched to a gene; V was cut back by 4 bases and J by 6 bases. Written as DNA, the CDR3 is TGCAGTGCTATAAGCTCCGGGGGGGCCTATCCCAATGAGCAGTTCTTC. It encodes CSAISSGGAYPNEQFF.

The V and J genes are TRBV12-3 or TRBV12-4 and TRBJ1-2, with D unclear. Trimming shortened V by 5 bases and J by 8 bases, and 12 bases separated the two germline ends. The CDR3 loop spans 12 amino acids. This CDR3 reads CASSLNIQGYTF. The CDR3 DNA follows: TGTGCCAGCAGTCTTAACATCCAGGGCTACACCTTC.

This clonotype was seen only a few times. V and J are TRBV3-2 and TRBJ2-3. TRBV3-2 is assigned pseudogene status. This CDR3 region has 16 residues. For the CDR3, the DNA is TGTGCCAGCAGCCAAGAGGTTAGAAGTCAGTTAGATACGCAGTATTTT. Its translation is CASSQEVRSQLDTQYF.

The V and J genes are TRBV18 and TRBJ1-4; the D is unclear. V lost 3 bases, J lost 5 bases, and 10 bases lay in between. The germline V gene has CDR1 KGHSH and CDR2 LQKENI. CDR3 size: 14 residues. The CDR3 here is CASSPIGNNEKLFF. As DNA, the CDR3 is TGTGCCAGCTCACCGATTGGTAACAATGAAAAACTGTTTTTT. The entire variable domain, with the rest obtained from reference TRBV18 and TRBJ1-4, is as follows: NAGVMQNPRHLVRRRGQEARLRCSPMKGHSHVYWYRQLPEEGLKFMVYLQKENIIDESGMPKERFSAEFPKEGPSILRIQQVVRGDSAAYFCASSPIGNNEKLFFGSGTQLSVL.

This clonotype showed up just a few times. V gene TRBV18 combines with J gene TRBJ2-1, with D perhaps TRBD2 (5 bases). This CDR3 is 14 amino acids long. Trimming removed 2 bases from V and 5 bases from J, with 10 bases in between. Germline CDR1 KGHSH, CDR2 LQKENI. This chain's CDR3 is CASSPTGVNNEQFF. CDR3 nucleotides: TGTGCCAGCTCACCAACCGGGGTAAACAATGAGCAGTTCTTC.

This clonotype was observed a few times. The V call is TRBV27, the J call TRBJ1-5, with 7 bases aligning to TRBD1. This CDR3 spans 12 amino acids. Trimming at V came to 10 bases and at J to 4 bases, leaving 4 bases not matched to a gene. Germline CDR1 and CDR2: MNHEY and SMNVEV (reference sequence). In nucleotides, the CDR3 is TGTGCCACCGGACAGGTAAATCAGCCCCAGCATTTT. Protein product: CATGQVNQPQHF.

The chain uses TRBV6-5 and TRBJ1-3; 9 bases align to TRBD1. The CDR3 covers 14 residues. Trimming removed 10 bases from V and 4 bases from J; junction bases left unmatched: 8. Germline V lookup: CDR1 MNHEY, CDR2 SVGAGI. DNA of the CDR3: TGTGCCACCGGACAGGGGCCCCGGGGAAACACCATATATTTT. This gives the protein CATGQGPRGNTIYF.

The chain recombines TRBV7-3 with TRBJ1-2; the match to TRBD1 covers 8 bases. J gave up 6 bases and V 1 base, and 1 base lay outside the gene matches. There are 13 residues in the CDR3. CDR1 and CDR2 from the germline V gene are SGHTA and FQGTGA. The CDR3 nucleotides are TGTGCCAGCAGCTTAAGACAGGGGAATGGCTACACCTTC. Encoded protein: CASSLRQGNGYTF. The variable domain in full, completed from reference TRBV7-3 and TRBJ1-2, reads GAGVSQTPSNKVTEKGKYVELRCDPISGHTALYWYRQSLGQGPEFLIYFQGTGAADDSGLPNDRFFAVRPEGSVSTLKIQRTERGDSAVYLCASSLRQGNGYTFGSGTRLTVV.

This clonotype was detected a few times. The rearrangement uses TRBV3-1 and TRBJ2-1; 7 bases line up with TRBD2. Germline V gives CDR1 LGHDT, CDR2 YNNKEL (reference sequence). The CDR3 is 15 amino acids. J lost 5 bases, V lost 1 base, and 5 bases had no gene match. This chain's CDR3 is CASSQVASGDNEQFF. The CDR3 coding sequence is TGTGCCAGCAGCCAAGTGGCTAGCGGCGACAATGAGCAGTTCTTC.

This clonotype was detected only a few times. The chain recombines TRBV4-3 with TRBJ2-6; no firm D call. The V end lost 3 bases, the J end lost 0 bases, and 6 bases lay between the germline ends. This CDR3 comprises 15 residues. Germline CDR1 reads LGHNA; CDR2 reads YSLEER. The CDR3: CASSQGYSGANVLTF. In nucleotides, the CDR3 is TGCGCCAGCAGCCAGGGCTACTCTGGGGCCAACGTCCTGACTTTC.

This chain joins TRBV6-6 and TRBJ2-5; tentatively, D is TRBD2 (7 bases). The germline gives CDR1 MNHNY, CDR2 SVGAGI (reference sequence). The CDR3 runs to 13 residues. Trimming removed 7 bases from V and 5 bases from J, with 14 bases in between. In DNA, the CDR3 is TGTGCCAGCAACGTACAGGGAGGGGAGACCCAGTACTTC. Translating gives CASNVQGGETQYF.

V is TRBV28 and J is TRBJ2-7, with unresolved D. Germline lookup yields CDR1 MDHEN and CDR2 SYDVKM. The germline V and J ends were trimmed by 6 bases and 6 bases, with 21 bases remaining between them. The CDR3 is made up of 15 amino acids. In DNA, the CDR3 is TGTGCCAGCAGCCCCCTCGGCGCGAGGTACGGCGAGCAGTACGTC. Translated, it gives CASSPLGARYGEQYV.

Only a few counts were recorded for this clonotype. V usage is TRBV7-9 and J usage is TRBJ2-7; 9 nucleotides line up with TRBD1. V dropped 1 base and J dropped 3; count of bases not matched to a gene: 4. CDR3 length: 15 amino acids. In germline, CDR1 is SEHNR, CDR2 FQNEAQ (reference sequence). The DNA for the CDR3 is TGTGCCAGCAGCTTAGAAGGACAGGGGAGCTACGAGCAGTACTTC. Translated, it gives CASSLEGQGSYEQYF. The full variable domain, its missing parts supplied by reference TRBV7-9 and TRBJ2-7, is DTGVSQNPRHKITKRGQNVTFRCDPISEHNRLYWYRQTLGQGPEFLTYFQNEAQLEKSRLLSDRFSAERPKGSFSTLEIQRTEQGDSAMYLCASSLEGQGSYEQYFGPGTRLTVT.

This clonotype occurred a few times. V gene TRBV7-3 combines with J gene TRBJ2-3; 9 bases are a match to TRBD2. After removal of 4 bases from V and 1 base from J, the junction contained 12 bases not matched to a gene. CDR3 length: 18 amino acids. Germline loops: CDR1 SGHTA, CDR2 FQGTGA. This CDR3 reads CASSSTTVASGGTDTQYF. The DNA for the CDR3 is TGTGCCAGCAGCTCCACCACCGTCGCTAGCGGGGGCACAGATACGCAGTATTTT.

In its sample, this clonotype was seen many times. The chain has TRBV7-2 and TRBJ1-1; 8 bases map to TRBD1. CDR3 size: 14 residues. Germline V lookup: CDR1 SGHTA, CDR2 FQGNSA. Losses at the gene ends were 1 base for V and 9 bases for J; bases not matched to a gene: 7. This chain's CDR3 is CASSLGTGRRKAFF. The CDR3 DNA follows: TGTGCCAGCAGCTTAGGGACAGGGAGGAGGAAAGCTTTCTTT. Full variable domain (rest looked up from reference TRBV7-2 and TRBJ1-1): GAGVSQSPSNKVTEKGKDVELRCDPISGHTALYWYRQSLGQGLEFLIYFQGNSAPDKSGLPSDRFSAERTGGSVSTLTIQRTQQEDSAVYLCASSLGTGRRKAFFGQGTRLTVV.

In its sample, this clonotype was seen a few times. This rearrangement joins TRBV6-5 to TRBJ2-3; weak D call: TRBD1 (6 bases). The germline V gene encodes CDR1 MNHEY and CDR2 SVGAGI. V was trimmed by 10 bases and J by 3 bases, leaving 14 bases between them. CDR3 size: 13 residues. CDR3: CATQQGPTDTQYF. DNA for the CDR3: TGTGCCACCCAACAGGGACCTACAGATACGCAGTATTTT.

This clonotype was observed at least ten times. The rearrangement links TRBV4-3 to TRBJ2-5; TRBD2 matches 10 bases. V gave up 1 base and J gave up 4 bases; unmatched junction bases: 6. This CDR3 is 16 amino acids long. Germline CDR1 reads LGHNA; CDR2 reads YSLEER. CDR3: CASSQGVAGGGETQYF. In DNA form, the CDR3 reads TGCGCCAGCAGCCAAGGAGTAGCGGGGGGCGGAGAGACCCAGTACTTC.

The table lists this clonotype with a few counts. This chain's CDR3 is CASSIGASDYNEQFF. The DNA of the CDR3 is TGTGCCAGCAGCATCGGGGCTAGCGACTACAATGAGCAGTTCTTC. V gene TRBV7-3 combines with J gene TRBJ2-1; D perhaps matches TRBD2 (6 bases). Germline V gives CDR1 SGHTA, CDR2 FQGTGA. The CDR3 is 15 residues long. Trimming took 5 bases from V and 3 from J, leaving 14 bases between them. Supplemented by reference TRBV7-3 and TRBJ2-1, the full variable domain reads GAGVSQTPSNKVTEKGKYVELRCDPISGHTALYWYRQSLGQGPEFLIYFQGTGAADDSGLPNDRFFAVRPEGSVSTLKIQRTERGDSAVYLCASSIGASDYNEQFFGPGTRLTVL.